This T cell receptor (beta chain) was found in a study of shared clonotypes between healthy human individuals. Study-level points and caveats: Represented diversity (both genetic and exposure-history) was limited by the small number of donors.

Both subsets, CD45RA+ naive and CD45RA-negative memory, were split from the CD4+ cells. Germline-derived CDR1 and CDR2 are SGHRS and YFSETQ. CDR3 size: 15 residues. With 4 bases clipped from V and 4 bases from J, the junction kept 8 bases outside the gene matches. Only in-frame clones appear in the TCRdb table, and some are missing; sequencing was by immunoSEQ multiplex PCR. The data show about 2.3 million clones, 93% seen once. This clone was detected once. Its matching antigen is unknown. The chain links TRBV5-1 to TRBJ2-1, with 7 positions matching TRBD2. Sequencing input: naive CD4+ T cells from PBMCs. Described subset: CD45RA+ positively selected. This TCR derives from a man younger than 30 in good health. Some clones in this sample may be carry-over from other donors' samples. CDR3 nucleotides: TGCGCCAGCAGCGTGGGATCAGCGGGGTACAATGAGCAGTTCTTC. This sequence encodes CASSVGSAGYNEQFF.